A selection of T cell receptor beta chains follows, all from one sample in a study of radiotherapy plus CTLA-4 blockade in lung cancer. Data came from immunoSEQ multiplex PCR; TCRdb stores just in-frame clones and leaves some out. The sample contains approximately 77,000 clones, over 70% of which appear only once. The sequencing used peripheral blood, collected from a patient treated with radiotherapy plus ipilimumab. The receptors come from a human donor with non-small cell lung cancer whose response to radiotherapy plus ipilimumab could not be evaluated. Some clones in this sample may be carry-over from other donors' samples. Each CDR3 is given with its conserved first and last residue. A D gene is named only where the DNA matches it firmly. The size entry is marked missing in some rows and otherwise reads once, few, many or a size class.

J gene: TRBJ2-3
clone size: -
V gene: TRBV4-3
D gene: -
CDR3 DNA: TGCGCCAGCAGCCAAGATCGACTACTCACAGATACGCAGTATTTT
CDR3 protein: CASSQDRLLTDTQYF

J gene: TRBJ1-1
clone size: once
V gene: TRBV15
D gene: -
CDR3 DNA: TGTGCCACCAGCAGAGAGAGCTTGAACACTGAAGCTTTCTTT
CDR3 protein: CATSRESLNTEAFF

J gene: TRBJ1-4
clone size: -
V gene: TRBV30
D gene: -
CDR3 DNA: TGTGCCTGGAAAGTATGGGGGGGCGATGAAAAACTGTTTTTT
CDR3 protein: CAWKVWGGDEKLFF

J gene: TRBJ2-3
clone size: -
V gene: TRBV5-1
D gene: -
CDR3 DNA: TGCGCCAGCAGCCTTGACAGTCGCACAGATACGCAGTATTTT
CDR3 protein: CASSLDSRTDTQYF

J gene: TRBJ1-2
clone size: -
V gene: TRBV19
D gene: -
CDR3 DNA: TGTGCCAGTATCGGGAACTATGGCTACACCTTC
CDR3 protein: CASIGNYGYTF

J gene: TRBJ1-4
clone size: -
V gene: TRBV11-2
D gene: -
CDR3 DNA: TGTGCCAGCAGCTCGTGGCAAGTTCGAGAAAAACTGTTTTTT
CDR3 protein: CASSSWQVREKLFF

J gene: TRBJ2-7
clone size: -
V gene: TRBV6-6
D gene: -
CDR3 DNA: TGTGCCAGCAGCGGGGACACCGGAGGCCCCTACGAGCAGTACTTC
CDR3 protein: CASSGDTGGPYEQYF

J gene: TRBJ1-1
clone size: -
V gene: TRBV19
D gene: TRBD1
CDR3 DNA: TGTGCCAGCCCTCAAGAACAGGGGGCCAGCTACACTGAAGCTTTCTTT
CDR3 protein: CASPQEQGASYTEAFF

J gene: TRBJ2-7
clone size: -
V gene: TRBV9
D gene: TRBD1
CDR3 DNA: TGTGCCAGCAGCGTAGGGGACAGAAGCTACGAGCAGTACTTC
CDR3 protein: CASSVGDRSYEQYF

J gene: TRBJ2-7
clone size: few
V gene: TRBV28
D gene: TRBD2
CDR3 DNA: TGTGCCAGCAGTGTTAGCGGGGGTGCCTACGAGCAGTACTTC
CDR3 protein: CASSVSGGAYEQYF

J gene: TRBJ1-6
clone size: -
V gene: TRBV6-1
D gene: TRBD1
CDR3 DNA: TGTGCCAGCAGTGGCAGGGGGCTTGGGAATTCACCCCTCCACTTT
CDR3 protein: CASSGRGLGNSPLHF

J gene: TRBJ2-7
clone size: -
V gene: TRBV4-3
D gene: -
CDR3 DNA: TGCGCCAGCAGCCAATACTCTTACGAGCAGTACTTC
CDR3 protein: CASSQYSYEQYF

J gene: TRBJ1-6
clone size: -
V gene: TRBV18
D gene: TRBD1
CDR3 DNA: TGTGCCAGCTCACTGAATCCGGGACAGGACTCACCCCTCCACTTT
CDR3 protein: CASSLNPGQDSPLHF

J gene: TRBJ2-7
clone size: -
V gene: TRBV7-2
D gene: -
CDR3 DNA: TGTGCCAGCAGCTCATCCGGGTACTACGAGCAGTACTTC
CDR3 protein: CASSSSGYYEQYF

J gene: TRBJ2-5
clone size: -
V gene: TRBV5-6
D gene: -
CDR3 DNA: TGTGCCAGCAGCTTTGGCAGGGGAGAGACCCAGTACTTC
CDR3 protein: CASSFGRGETQYF

J gene: TRBJ1-1
clone size: -
V gene: TRBV9
D gene: -
CDR3 DNA: TGTGCCAGCAGCGTCAGCCACGGGGGGCTCTCTGAAGCTTTCTTT
CDR3 protein: CASSVSHGGLSEAFF

J gene: TRBJ1-4
clone size: -
V gene: TRBV6-1
D gene: TRBD1
CDR3 DNA: TGTGCCAGCAGGGCACAGGGGCTGAATGAAAAACTGTTTTTT
CDR3 protein: CASRAQGLNEKLFF

J gene: TRBJ2-2
clone size: few
V gene: TRBV11-2
D gene: -
CDR3 DNA: TGTGCCAGCAGCCGAGGCCCAGGGGTGAGGAACACCGGGGAGCTGTTTTTT
CDR3 protein: CASSRGPGVRNTGELFF

J gene: TRBJ1-5
clone size: -
V gene: TRBV4-1
D gene: TRBD1
CDR3 DNA: TGCGCCAGCAGCCAGGAATGGACAGGGTTTAGCAATCAGCCCCAGCATTTT
CDR3 protein: CASSQEWTGFSNQPQHF

J gene: TRBJ1-6
clone size: -
V gene: TRBV14
D gene: -
CDR3 DNA: TGTGCCAGCAGCCAAGGGCCGAATTCACCCCTCCACTTT
CDR3 protein: CASSQGPNSPLHF

J gene: TRBJ2-5
clone size: -
V gene: TRBV5-1
D gene: -
CDR3 DNA: TGCGCCAGCAGCTTCCCCCAGGGAGGGGGAGAGACCCAGTACTTC
CDR3 protein: CASSFPQGGGETQYF

J gene: TRBJ2-1
clone size: -
V gene: TRBV5-1
D gene: TRBD2
CDR3 DNA: TGCGCCAGCAGCTTGGGGACTAGCATCAATGAGCAGTTCTTC
CDR3 protein: CASSLGTSINEQFF

J gene: TRBJ1-5
clone size: once
V gene: TRBV19
D gene: -
CDR3 DNA: TGTGCCAGTAGTAAGAGGGGCCGGGGGTACAATCAGCCCCAGCATTTT
CDR3 protein: CASSKRGRGYNQPQHF

J gene: TRBJ2-5
clone size: once
V gene: TRBV7-2
D gene: -
CDR3 DNA: TGTGCCAGCAGCTTAGGGTCAGTGGAGACCCAGTACTTC
CDR3 protein: CASSLGSVETQYF

J gene: TRBJ1-5
clone size: few
V gene: TRBV10-3
D gene: -
CDR3 DNA: TGTGCCACCCCATCCCAGCCCCAGCATTTT
CDR3 protein: CATPSQPQHF

J gene: TRBJ1-2
clone size: -
V gene: TRBV7-8
D gene: TRBD1
CDR3 DNA: TGTGCCAGCAGCCACCAGGGACAGAGGGATGGCTACACCTTC
CDR3 protein: CASSHQGQRDGYTF

J gene: TRBJ2-6
clone size: -
V gene: TRBV11-3
D gene: TRBD1
CDR3 DNA: TGTGCCAGCAGCTTAGGGGAAGGGACAGGGAGTCCCGGGGCCAACGTCCTGACTTTC
CDR3 protein: CASSLGEGTGSPGANVLTF

J gene: TRBJ1-2
clone size: -
V gene: TRBV5-6
D gene: TRBD1
CDR3 DNA: TGTGCCAGCAGCTTAGGGGGCGGCTATGGCTACACCTTC
CDR3 protein: CASSLGGGYGYTF

J gene: TRBJ1-1
clone size: -
V gene: TRBV19
D gene: -
CDR3 DNA: TGTGCCAGTAGTACCCCCCCGGGGAACACTGAAGCTTTCTTT
CDR3 protein: CASSTPPGNTEAFF

J gene: TRBJ1-5
clone size: -
V gene: TRBV28
D gene: -
CDR3 DNA: TGTGCCAGCAGTCCTTCGGGCAGGGCAGATCAGCCCCAGCATTTT
CDR3 protein: CASSPSGRADQPQHF

J gene: TRBJ2-1
clone size: -
V gene: TRBV15
D gene: TRBD2
CDR3 DNA: TGTGCCACCAGCCACCCTAGCGGGGGCCTTTACAATGAGCAGTTCTTC
CDR3 protein: CATSHPSGGLYNEQFF

J gene: TRBJ2-7
clone size: -
V gene: TRBV2
D gene: -
CDR3 DNA: TGTGCCAGCAGCAAAGCTCCCCCGGACAGTTTGAGGCAGTACTTC
CDR3 protein: CASSKAPPDSLRQYF

J gene: TRBJ2-4
clone size: -
V gene: TRBV5-3
D gene: -
CDR3 DNA: TGTGCCAGAAGCTTGATTTCTCCAGGGGCCAAAAACATTCAGTACTTC
CDR3 protein: CARSLISPGAKNIQYF

J gene: TRBJ2-7
clone size: few
V gene: TRBV5-5
D gene: -
CDR3 DNA: TGTGCCACTTTAGGACAGACCTACGAGCAGTACTTC
CDR3 protein: CATLGQTYEQYF